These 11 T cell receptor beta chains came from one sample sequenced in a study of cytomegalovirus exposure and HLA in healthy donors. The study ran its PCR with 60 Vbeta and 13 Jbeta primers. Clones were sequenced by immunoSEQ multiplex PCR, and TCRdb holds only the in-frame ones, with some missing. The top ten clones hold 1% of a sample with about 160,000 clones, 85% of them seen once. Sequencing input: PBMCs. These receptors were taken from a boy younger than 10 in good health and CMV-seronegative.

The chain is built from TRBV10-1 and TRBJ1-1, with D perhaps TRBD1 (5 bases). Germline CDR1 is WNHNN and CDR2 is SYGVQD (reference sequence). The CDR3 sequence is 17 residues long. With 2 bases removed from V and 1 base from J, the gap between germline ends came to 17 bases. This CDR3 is CASSEGAGRRGNTEAFF. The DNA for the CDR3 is TGCGCCAGCAGTGAGGGAGCAGGGCGAAGGGGGAACACTGAAGCTTTCTTT.

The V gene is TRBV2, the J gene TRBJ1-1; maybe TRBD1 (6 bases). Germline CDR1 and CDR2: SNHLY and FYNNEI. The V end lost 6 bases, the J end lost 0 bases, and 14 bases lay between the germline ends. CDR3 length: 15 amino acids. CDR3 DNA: TGTGCCAGCAGGACTTGGACAGATATGAACACTGAAGCTTTCTTT. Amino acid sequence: CASRTWTDMNTEAFF.

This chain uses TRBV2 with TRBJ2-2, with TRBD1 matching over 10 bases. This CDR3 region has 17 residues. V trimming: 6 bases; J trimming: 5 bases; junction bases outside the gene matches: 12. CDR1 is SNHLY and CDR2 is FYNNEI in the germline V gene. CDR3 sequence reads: CASREGQGYPKTGELFF. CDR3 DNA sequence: TGTGCCAGCAGAGAGGGACAGGGGTACCCTAAGACCGGGGAGCTGTTTTTT.

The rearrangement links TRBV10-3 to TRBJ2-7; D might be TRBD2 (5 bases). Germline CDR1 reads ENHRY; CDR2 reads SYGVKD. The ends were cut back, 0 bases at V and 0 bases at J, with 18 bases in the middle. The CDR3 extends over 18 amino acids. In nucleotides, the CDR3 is TGTGCCATCAGTGAGTCGATCCTTTGGACTGGCATCTCCTACGAGCAGTACTTC. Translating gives CAISESILWTGISYEQYF.

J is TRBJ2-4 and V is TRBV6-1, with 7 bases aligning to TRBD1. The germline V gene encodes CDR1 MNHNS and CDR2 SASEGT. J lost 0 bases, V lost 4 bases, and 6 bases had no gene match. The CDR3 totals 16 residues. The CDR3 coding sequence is TGTGCCAGCAGTGCTACAGGGGCTCTAGCCAAAAACATTCAGTACTTC. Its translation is CASSATGALAKNIQYF.

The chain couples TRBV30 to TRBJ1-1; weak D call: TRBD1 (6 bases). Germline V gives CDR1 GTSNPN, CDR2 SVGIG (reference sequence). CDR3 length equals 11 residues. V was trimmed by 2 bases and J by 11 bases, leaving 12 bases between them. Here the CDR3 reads CAWSRAGEAFF. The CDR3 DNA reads TGTGCCTGGAGTAGGGCAGGGGAGGCTTTCTTT.

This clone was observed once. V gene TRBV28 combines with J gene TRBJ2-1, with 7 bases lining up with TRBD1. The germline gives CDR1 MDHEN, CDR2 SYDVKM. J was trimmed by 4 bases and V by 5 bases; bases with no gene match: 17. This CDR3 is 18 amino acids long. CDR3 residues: CASSPSVSRGRTYNEQFF. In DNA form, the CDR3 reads TGTGCCAGCAGTCCCTCGGTATCGAGGGGGCGAACTTACAATGAGCAGTTCTTC. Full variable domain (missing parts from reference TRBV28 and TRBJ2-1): DVKVTQSSRYLVKRTGEKVFLECVQDMDHENMFWYRQDPGLGLRLIYFSYDVKMKEKGDIPEGYSVSREKKERFSLILESASTNQTSMYLCASSPSVSRGRTYNEQFFGPGTRLTVL.

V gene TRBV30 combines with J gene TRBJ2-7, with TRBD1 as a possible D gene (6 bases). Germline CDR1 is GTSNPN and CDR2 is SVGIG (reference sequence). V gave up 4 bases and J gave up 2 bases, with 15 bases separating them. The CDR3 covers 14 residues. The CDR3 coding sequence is TGTGCCTGGAAATGGACAGATTACCCCTACGAGCAGTACTTC. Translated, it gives CAWKWTDYPYEQYF.

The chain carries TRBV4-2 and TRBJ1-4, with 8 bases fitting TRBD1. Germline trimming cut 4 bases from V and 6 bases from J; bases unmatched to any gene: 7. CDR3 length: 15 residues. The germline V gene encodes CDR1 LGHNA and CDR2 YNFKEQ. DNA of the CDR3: TGTGCCAGCAGCCTGGAGACAGGGGTAGATGAAAAACTGTTTTTT. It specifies CASSLETGVDEKLFF.

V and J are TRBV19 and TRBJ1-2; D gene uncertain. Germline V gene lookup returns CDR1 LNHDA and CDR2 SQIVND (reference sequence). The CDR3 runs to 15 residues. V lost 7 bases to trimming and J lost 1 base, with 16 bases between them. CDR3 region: CASTPSYTSNYGYTF. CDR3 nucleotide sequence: TGTGCCAGTACCCCCTCGTATACAAGTAACTATGGCTACACCTTC.

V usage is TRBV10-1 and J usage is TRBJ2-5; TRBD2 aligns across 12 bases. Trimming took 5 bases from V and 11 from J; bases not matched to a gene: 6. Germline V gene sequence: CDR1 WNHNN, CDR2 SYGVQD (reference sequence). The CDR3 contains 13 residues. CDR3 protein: CASSRLAGGPQYF. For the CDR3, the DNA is TGCGCCAGCAGTAGGCTAGCGGGGGGGCCTCAGTACTTC.